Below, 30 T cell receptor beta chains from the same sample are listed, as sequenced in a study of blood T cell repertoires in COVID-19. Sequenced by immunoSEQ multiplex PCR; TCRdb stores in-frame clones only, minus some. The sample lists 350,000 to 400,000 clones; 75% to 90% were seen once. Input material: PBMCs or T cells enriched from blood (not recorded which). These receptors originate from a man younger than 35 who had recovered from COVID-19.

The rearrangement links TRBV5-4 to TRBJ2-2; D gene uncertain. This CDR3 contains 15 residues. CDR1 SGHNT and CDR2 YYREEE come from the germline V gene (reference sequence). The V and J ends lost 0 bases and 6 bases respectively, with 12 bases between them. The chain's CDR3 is CASSLGLESAGELFF. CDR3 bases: TGTGCCAGCAGCTTGGGACTTGAAAGTGCCGGGGAGCTGTTTTTT.

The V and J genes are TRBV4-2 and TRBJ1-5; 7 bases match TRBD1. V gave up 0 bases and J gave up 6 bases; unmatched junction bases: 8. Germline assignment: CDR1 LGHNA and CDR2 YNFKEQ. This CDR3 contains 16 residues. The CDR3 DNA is TGTGCCAGCAGCCAAGATGTAAGGCAGGGGGGTCAGCCCCAGCATTTT. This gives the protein CASSQDVRQGGQPQHF.

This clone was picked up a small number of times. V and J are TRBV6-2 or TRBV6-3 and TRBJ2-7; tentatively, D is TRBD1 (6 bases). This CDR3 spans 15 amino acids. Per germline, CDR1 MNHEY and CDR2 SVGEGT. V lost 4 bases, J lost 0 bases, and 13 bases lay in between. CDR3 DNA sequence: TGTGCCAGCAGTTTCGATCCAGGGGTCTCCTACGAGCAGTACTTC. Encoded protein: CASSFDPGVSYEQYF.

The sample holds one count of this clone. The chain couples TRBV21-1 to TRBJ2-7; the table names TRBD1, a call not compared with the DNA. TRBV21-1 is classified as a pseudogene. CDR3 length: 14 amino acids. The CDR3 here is CASTAGDRRGEQYF. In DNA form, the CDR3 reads TGTGCCAGTACCGCGGGGGACAGGAGAGGGGAGCAGTACTTC.

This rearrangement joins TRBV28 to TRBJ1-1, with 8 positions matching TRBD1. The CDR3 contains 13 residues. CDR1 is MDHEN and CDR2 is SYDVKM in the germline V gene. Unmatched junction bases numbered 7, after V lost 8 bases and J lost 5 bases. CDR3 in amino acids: CASVTRTGTEAFF. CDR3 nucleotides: TGTGCCAGCGTGACGAGGACAGGGACTGAAGCTTTCTTT.

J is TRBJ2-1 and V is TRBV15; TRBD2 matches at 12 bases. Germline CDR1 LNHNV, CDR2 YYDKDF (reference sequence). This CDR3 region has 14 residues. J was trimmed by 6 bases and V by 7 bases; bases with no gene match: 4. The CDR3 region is CATTTSGSPNEQFF. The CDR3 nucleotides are TGTGCCACCACGACTAGCGGGAGCCCCAATGAGCAGTTCTTC.

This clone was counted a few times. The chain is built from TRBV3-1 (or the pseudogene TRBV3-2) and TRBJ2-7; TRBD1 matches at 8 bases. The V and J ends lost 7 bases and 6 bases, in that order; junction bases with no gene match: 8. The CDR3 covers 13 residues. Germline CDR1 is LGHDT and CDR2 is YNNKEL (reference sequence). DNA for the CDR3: TGTGCCAGCAAAGGACAGGGACGGGCCGAGCAGTACTTC. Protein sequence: CASKGQGRAEQYF.

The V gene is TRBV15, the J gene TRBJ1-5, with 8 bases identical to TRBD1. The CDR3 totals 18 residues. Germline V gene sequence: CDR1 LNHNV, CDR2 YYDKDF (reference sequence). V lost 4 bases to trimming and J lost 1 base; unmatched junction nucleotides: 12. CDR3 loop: CATSKGSLTGESNQPQHF. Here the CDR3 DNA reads TGTGCCACCAGCAAAGGATCCTTGACAGGGGAGAGCAATCAGCCCCAGCATTTT.

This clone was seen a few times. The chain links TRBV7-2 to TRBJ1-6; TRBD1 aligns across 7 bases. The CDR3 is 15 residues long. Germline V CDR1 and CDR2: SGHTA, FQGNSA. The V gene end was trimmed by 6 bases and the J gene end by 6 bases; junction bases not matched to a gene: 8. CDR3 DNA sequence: TGTGCCAGCAGAGAGAGACAGGGCCCTAATTCACCCCTCCACTTT. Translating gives CASRERQGPNSPLHF.

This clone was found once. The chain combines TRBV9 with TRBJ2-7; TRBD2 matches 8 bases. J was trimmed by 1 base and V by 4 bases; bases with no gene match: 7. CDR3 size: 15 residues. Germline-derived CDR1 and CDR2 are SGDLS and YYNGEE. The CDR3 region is CASSSAGTRSYEQYF. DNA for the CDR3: TGTGCCAGCAGCTCCGCCGGGACTAGGTCCTACGAGCAGTACTTC.

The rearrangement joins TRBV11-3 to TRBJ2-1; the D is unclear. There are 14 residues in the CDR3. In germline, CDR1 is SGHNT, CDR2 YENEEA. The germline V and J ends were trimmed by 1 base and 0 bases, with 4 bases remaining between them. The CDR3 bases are TGTGCCAGCAGCTTAGGGAGCTCCTACAATGAGCAGTTCTTC. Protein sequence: CASSLGSSYNEQFF.

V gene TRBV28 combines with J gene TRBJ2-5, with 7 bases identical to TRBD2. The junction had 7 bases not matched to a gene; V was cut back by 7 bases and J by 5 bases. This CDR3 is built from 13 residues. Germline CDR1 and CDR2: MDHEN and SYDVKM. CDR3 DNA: TGTGCCAGCACCAAGCGGGAACTGGAGACCCAGTACTTC. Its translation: CASTKRELETQYF.

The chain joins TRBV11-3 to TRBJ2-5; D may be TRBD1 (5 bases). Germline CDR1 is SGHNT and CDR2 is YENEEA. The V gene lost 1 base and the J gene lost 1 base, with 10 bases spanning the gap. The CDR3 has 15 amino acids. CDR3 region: CASSLGPGPQETQYF. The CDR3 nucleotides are TGTGCCAGCAGCTTAGGACCAGGGCCCCAAGAGACCCAGTACTTC.

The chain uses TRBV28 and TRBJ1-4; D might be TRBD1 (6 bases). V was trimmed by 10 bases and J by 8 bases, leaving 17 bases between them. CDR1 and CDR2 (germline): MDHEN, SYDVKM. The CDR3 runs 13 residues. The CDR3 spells CAILQGNEEKLFF. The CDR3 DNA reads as TGTGCCATACTACAGGGTAATGAAGAAAAACTGTTTTTT.

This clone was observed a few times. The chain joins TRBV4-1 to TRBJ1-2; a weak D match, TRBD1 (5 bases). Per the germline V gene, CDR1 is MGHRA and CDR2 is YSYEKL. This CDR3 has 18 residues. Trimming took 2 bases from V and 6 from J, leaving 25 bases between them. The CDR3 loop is CASSQLDLGLPRWDGYTF. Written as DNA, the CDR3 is TGCGCCAGCAGCCAATTAGATCTGGGACTTCCGCGATGGGATGGCTACACCTTC.

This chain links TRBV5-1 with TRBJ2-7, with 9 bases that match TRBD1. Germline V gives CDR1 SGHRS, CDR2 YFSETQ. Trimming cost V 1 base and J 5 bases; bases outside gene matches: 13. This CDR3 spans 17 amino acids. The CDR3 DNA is TGCGCCAGCAGCTTGACAACCACCGAACAGGGGGCCGACGAGCAGTACTTC. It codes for CASSLTTTEQGADEQYF.

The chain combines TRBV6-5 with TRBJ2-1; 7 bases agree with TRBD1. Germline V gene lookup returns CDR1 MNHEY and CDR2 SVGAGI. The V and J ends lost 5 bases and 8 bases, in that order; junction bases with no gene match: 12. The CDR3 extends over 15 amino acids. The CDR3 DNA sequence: TGTGCCAGCAGTCGCCGACAGGGATTGAGGGATGAGCAGTTCTTC. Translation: CASSRRQGLRDEQFF.

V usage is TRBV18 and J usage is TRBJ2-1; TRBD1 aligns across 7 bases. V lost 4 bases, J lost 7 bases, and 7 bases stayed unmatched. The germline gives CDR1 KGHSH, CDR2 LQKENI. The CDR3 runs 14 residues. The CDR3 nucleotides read TGTGCCAGCTCACAAGGGGGCTCGGTGAATGAGCAGTTCTTC. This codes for CASSQGGSVNEQFF.

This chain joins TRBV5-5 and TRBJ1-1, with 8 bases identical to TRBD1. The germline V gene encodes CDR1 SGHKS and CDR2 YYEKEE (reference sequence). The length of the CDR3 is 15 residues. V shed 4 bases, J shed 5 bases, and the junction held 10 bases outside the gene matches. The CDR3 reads CASSTDRGPWTEAFF. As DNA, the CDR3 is TGTGCCAGCAGCACCGACAGGGGTCCGTGGACTGAAGCTTTCTTT.

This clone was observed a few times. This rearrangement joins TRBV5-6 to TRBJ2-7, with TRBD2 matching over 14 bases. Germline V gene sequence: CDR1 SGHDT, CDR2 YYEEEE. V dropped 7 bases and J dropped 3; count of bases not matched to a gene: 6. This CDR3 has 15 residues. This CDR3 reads CASSGLAGVLYEQYF. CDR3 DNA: TGTGCCAGCTCGGGACTAGCGGGAGTACTCTACGAGCAGTACTTC.

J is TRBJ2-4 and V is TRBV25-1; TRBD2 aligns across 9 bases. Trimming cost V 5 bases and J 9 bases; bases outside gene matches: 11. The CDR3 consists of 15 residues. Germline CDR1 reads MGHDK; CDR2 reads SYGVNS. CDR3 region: CASSPRSSGGAIQYF. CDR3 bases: TGTGCCAGCAGTCCACGGAGTAGCGGGGGAGCCATTCAGTACTTC.

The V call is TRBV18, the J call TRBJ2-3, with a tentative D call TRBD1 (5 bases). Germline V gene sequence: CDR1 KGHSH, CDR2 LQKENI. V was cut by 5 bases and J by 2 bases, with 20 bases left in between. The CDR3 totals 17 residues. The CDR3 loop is CASSARVGTANTDTQYF. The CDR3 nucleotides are TGTGCCAGCTCAGCCAGGGTCGGTACCGCCAACACAGATACGCAGTATTTT.

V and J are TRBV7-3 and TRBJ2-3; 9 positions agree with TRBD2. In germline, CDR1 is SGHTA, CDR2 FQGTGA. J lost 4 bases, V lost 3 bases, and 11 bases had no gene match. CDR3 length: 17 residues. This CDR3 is CASSLNQGSGRSDTQYF. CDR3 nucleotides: TGTGCCAGCAGCTTGAACCAGGGGAGCGGGAGGTCAGATACGCAGTATTTT.

The CDR3 coding sequence is TGTGCCAGCAGTGACAGGGTCTACAATGAGCAGTTCTTC. It specifies CASSDRVYNEQFF. V usage is TRBV6-1 and J usage is TRBJ2-1, with a possible D match to TRBD1 (5 bases). This CDR3 region has 13 residues. The V and J ends lost 3 bases and 3 bases respectively, with 6 bases between them. CDR1 is MNHNS, CDR2 SASEGT, per germline.

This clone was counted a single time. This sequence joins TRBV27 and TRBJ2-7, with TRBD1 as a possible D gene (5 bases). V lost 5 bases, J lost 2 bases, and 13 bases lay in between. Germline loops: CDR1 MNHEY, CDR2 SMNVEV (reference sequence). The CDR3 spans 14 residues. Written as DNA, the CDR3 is TGTGCCAGCAGTGCCAGGGTTTCTCCCTACGAGCAGTACTTC. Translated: CASSARVSPYEQYF.

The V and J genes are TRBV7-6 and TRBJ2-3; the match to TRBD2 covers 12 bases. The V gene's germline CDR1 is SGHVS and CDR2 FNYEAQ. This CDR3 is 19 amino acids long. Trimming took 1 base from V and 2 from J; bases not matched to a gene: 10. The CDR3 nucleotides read TGTGCCAGCAGCTTAGTACCCGGACTAGCGGGGTACAACACAGATACGCAGTATTTT. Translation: CASSLVPGLAGYNTDTQYF.

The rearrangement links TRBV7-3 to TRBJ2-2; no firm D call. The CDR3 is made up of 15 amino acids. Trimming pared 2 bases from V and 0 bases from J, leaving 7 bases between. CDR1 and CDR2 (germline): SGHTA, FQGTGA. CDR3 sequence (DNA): TGTGCCAGCAGCTTAGTCAGGACGAACACCGGGGAGCTGTTTTTT. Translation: CASSLVRTNTGELFF.

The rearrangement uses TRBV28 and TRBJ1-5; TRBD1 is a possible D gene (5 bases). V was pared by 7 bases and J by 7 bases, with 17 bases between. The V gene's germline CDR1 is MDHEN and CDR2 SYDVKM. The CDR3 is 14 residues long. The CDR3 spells CASTAQGSRQPQHF. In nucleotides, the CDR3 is TGTGCCAGCACCGCGCAGGGATCAAGGCAGCCCCAGCATTTT. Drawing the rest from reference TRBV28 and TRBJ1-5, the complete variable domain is DVKVTQSSRYLVKRTGEKVFLECVQDMDHENMFWYRQDPGLGLRLIYFSYDVKMKEKGDIPEGYSVSREKKERFSLILESASTNQTSMYLCASTAQGSRQPQHFGDGTRLSIL.

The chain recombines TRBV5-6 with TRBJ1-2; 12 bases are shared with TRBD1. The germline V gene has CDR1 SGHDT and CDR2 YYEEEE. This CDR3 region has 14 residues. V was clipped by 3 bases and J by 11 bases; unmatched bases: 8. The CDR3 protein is CASSSSGTGGSYTF. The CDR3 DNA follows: TGTGCCAGCAGCTCATCCGGGACAGGGGGCTCTTACACCTTC.

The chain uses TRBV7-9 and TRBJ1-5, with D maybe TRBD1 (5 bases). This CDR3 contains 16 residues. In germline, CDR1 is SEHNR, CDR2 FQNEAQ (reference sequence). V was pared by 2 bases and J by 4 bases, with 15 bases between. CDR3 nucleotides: TGTGCCAGCAGCTTATTTTTTCGGGGGGAGAATCAGCCCCAGCATTTT. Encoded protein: CASSLFFRGENQPQHF. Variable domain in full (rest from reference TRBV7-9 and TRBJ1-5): DTGVSQNPRHKITKRGQNVTFRCDPISEHNRLYWYRQTLGQGPEFLTYFQNEAQLEKSRLLSDRFSAERPKGSFSTLEIQRTEQGDSAMYLCASSLFFRGENQPQHFGDGTRLSIL.